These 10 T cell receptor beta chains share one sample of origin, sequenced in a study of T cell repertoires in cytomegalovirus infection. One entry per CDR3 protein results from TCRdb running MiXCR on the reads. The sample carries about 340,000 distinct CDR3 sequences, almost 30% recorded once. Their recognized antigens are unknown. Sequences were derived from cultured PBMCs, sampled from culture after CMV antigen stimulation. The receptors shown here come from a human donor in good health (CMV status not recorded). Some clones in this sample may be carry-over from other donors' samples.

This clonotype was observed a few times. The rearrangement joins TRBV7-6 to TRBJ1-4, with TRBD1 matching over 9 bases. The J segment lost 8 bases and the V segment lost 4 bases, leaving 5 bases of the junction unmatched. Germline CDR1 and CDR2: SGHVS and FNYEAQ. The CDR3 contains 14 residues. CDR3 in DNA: TGTGCCAGCAGCTCGGGACAGGGACGGGAAAAACTGTTTTTT. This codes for CASSSGQGREKLFF.

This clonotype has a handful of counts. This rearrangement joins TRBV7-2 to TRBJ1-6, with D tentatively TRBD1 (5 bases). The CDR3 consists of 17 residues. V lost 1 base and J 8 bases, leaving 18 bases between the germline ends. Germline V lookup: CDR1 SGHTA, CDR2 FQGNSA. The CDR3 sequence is CASSLDWFAGSDSPLHF. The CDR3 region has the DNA TGTGCCAGCAGCTTAGACTGGTTCGCAGGGTCGGATTCACCCCTCCACTTT.

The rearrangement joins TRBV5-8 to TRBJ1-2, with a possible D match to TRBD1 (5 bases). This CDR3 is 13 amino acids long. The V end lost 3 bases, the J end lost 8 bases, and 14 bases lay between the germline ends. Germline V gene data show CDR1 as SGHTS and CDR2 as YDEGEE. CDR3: CASSSEARDGYTF. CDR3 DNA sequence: TGTGCCAGCAGCTCTGAGGCCAGGGACGGCTACACCTTC.

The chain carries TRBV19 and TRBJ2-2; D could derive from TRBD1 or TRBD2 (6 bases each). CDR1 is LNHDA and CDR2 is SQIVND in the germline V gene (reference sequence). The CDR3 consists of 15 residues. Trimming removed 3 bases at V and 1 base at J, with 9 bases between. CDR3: CASSIRGVNTGELFF. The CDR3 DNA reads TGTGCCAGTAGTATTAGGGGGGTGAACACCGGGGAGCTGTTTTTT.

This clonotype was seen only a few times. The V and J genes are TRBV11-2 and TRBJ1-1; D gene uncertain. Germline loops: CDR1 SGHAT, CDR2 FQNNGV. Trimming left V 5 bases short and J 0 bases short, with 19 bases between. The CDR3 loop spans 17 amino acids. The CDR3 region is CASSGWVLSRMNTEAFF. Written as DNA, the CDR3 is TGTGCCAGCAGCGGCTGGGTTTTGAGCAGGATGAACACTGAAGCTTTCTTT.

The CDR3 sequence is CASSRGGGTGELFF. As DNA, the CDR3 is TGTGCCAGCAGCCGTGGGGGGGGCACCGGGGAGCTGTTTTTT. The V gene is TRBV11-3, the J gene TRBJ2-2; 7 bases are shared with TRBD2. Germline V gene sequence: CDR1 SGHNT, CDR2 YENEEA. The junction had 4 bases not matched to a gene; V was cut back by 5 bases and J by 4 bases. This CDR3 has 14 amino acids. Complete variable domain (other parts from reference TRBV11-3 and TRBJ2-2): EAGVVQSPRYKIIEKKQPVAFWCNPISGHNTLYWYLQNLGQGPELLIRYENEEAVDDSQLPKDRFSAERLKGVDSTLKIQPAELGDSAVYLCASSRGGGTGELFFGEGSRLTVL.

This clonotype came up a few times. CDR3 sequence reads: CASTRGLADQEQYF. The CDR3 nucleotides read TGTGCCAGCACTCGGGGGCTAGCGGACCAGGAGCAGTACTTC. The V and J genes are TRBV6-1 and TRBJ2-7; TRBD2 might be the D (7 bases). Trimming left V 7 bases short and J 7 bases short, with 20 bases between. Germline loops: CDR1 MNHNS, CDR2 SASEGT. The CDR3 loop spans 14 amino acids.

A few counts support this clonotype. CDR3 nucleotides: TGTGCCAGCAGCTATAGGCGGGAGTACACCGGGGAGCTGTTTTTT. This translates into CASSYRREYTGELFF. The rearrangement uses TRBV6-2 or TRBV6-3 and TRBJ2-2, with 7 bases lining up with TRBD2. This CDR3 is 15 amino acids long. V lost 6 bases, J lost 3 bases, and 7 bases stayed unmatched. CDR1 is MNHEY, CDR2 SVGEGT, per germline.

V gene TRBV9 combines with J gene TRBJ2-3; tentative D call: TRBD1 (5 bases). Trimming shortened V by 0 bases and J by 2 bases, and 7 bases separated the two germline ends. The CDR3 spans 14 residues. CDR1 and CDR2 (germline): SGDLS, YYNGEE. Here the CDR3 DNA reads TGTGCCAGCAGCGTAGAGGGGTTCACAGATACGCAGTATTTT. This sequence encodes CASSVEGFTDTQYF.

In nucleotides, the CDR3 is TGTGCCAGCAGTCCAGGGCCTGTCTTACGGTACTTC. It translates to CASSPGPVLRYF. The chain has TRBV12-3 or TRBV12-4 and TRBJ2-7; perhaps TRBD1 as D (5 bases). The CDR3 is 12 amino acids. Trimming took 5 bases from V and 12 from J, leaving 17 bases between them.